The 4 T cell receptor beta chains reported below all come from one sample, sequenced in a study of T cells after posttransplantation cyclophosphamide. Assay used: immunoSEQ multiplex PCR; TCRdb lists only in-frame clones, some missing. Recorded here are approximately 31,000 clones, with no singletons, and the ten leading clones hold approximately 4.8%. The sample was PBMCs. The receptor set was obtained from a woman younger than 45 in good health and a related stem cell transplant donor.

There are many counts of this clone. In the same sample, other DNA sequences code for this CDR3. This chain uses TRBV12-3 or TRBV12-4 with TRBJ2-7, with 10 bases aligning to TRBD1. There are 14 residues in the CDR3. V lost 5 bases to trimming and J lost 2 bases; unmatched junction nucleotides: 3. This CDR3 reads CASSPGQGAYEQYF. The CDR3 coding sequence is TGTGCCAGCAGTCCCGGACAGGGGGCCTACGAGCAGTACTTC.

This clone was found many times. The chain uses TRBV24-1 and TRBJ2-2, with 9 bases aligning to TRBD1. Germline CDR1 KGHDR, CDR2 SFDVKD. After removal of 2 bases from V and 6 bases from J, the junction contained 6 bases not matched to a gene. This CDR3 region has 16 residues. The CDR3 nucleotides read TGTGCCACCAGTGATTCCGGGACAGGGTTTTCCGGGGAGCTGTTTTTT. This gives the protein CATSDSGTGFSGELFF.

This clone occurred many times. The CDR3 loop reads CASGTGTGELFF. Written as DNA, the CDR3 is TGTGCCAGTGGGACAGGCACCGGGGAGCTGTTTTTT. This rearrangement joins TRBV19 to TRBJ2-2; 8 positions agree with TRBD1. The CDR3 contains 12 residues. Germline-derived CDR1 and CDR2 are LNHDA and SQIVND (reference sequence). The V segment lost 8 bases and the J segment 4 bases; nucleotides outside the gene matches: 0.

This clone has a handful of counts. This may stem from a read error, because a much larger clone lies one nucleotide away. This rearrangement joins TRBV4-1 to TRBJ2-7, with 9 bases identical to TRBD1. This CDR3 has 16 amino acids. Per the germline V gene, CDR1 is MGHRA and CDR2 is YSYEKL. For the CDR3, the DNA is TGCGCCAGCAGCCAGGCGGGGACAGGGTCTACCTACCAGCAGTACTTC. This sequence encodes CASSQAGTGSTYQQYF.